Shown below are 32 T cell receptor beta chains from a single sample sequenced in a study of blood T cell repertoires in COVID-19. Assay used: immunoSEQ multiplex PCR; TCRdb lists only in-frame clones, some missing. This table holds about 190,000 clones, about four fifths found once. Source material: peripheral blood. The receptors derive from a woman aged 70-85 years with active or convalescent COVID-19.

V gene TRBV29-1 combines with J gene TRBJ1-5, with 7 bases lining up with TRBD1. Germline V gene lookup returns CDR1 SQVTM and CDR2 ANQGSEA. The CDR3 spans 14 residues. J gave up 3 bases and V 6 bases, and 8 bases lay outside the gene matches. The chain's CDR3 is CSVRVQGHNQPQHF. The CDR3 DNA follows: TGCAGCGTGAGGGTACAGGGGCACAATCAGCCCCAGCATTTT.

The genes are TRBV6-6 and TRBJ2-1, with 7 bases that match TRBD2. Per the germline V gene, CDR1 is MNHNY and CDR2 is SVGAGI (reference sequence). The V gene end was trimmed by 6 bases and the J gene end by 0 bases; junction bases not matched to a gene: 8. The CDR3 sequence is 16 residues long. Written as DNA, the CDR3 is TGTGCCAGCAGCCACGGGGGGAGGGGCTCCTACAATGAGCAGTTCTTC. It codes for CASSHGGRGSYNEQFF.

This clone turned up a few times. This chain links TRBV29-1 with TRBJ1-1; D is ambiguous. Per germline, CDR1 SQVTM and CDR2 ANQGSEA. Trimming took off 7 bases at V and 1 base at J, with 13 bases between the two ends. The CDR3 consists of 13 residues. The CDR3: CSASHSTNTEAFF. CDR3 sequence (DNA): TGCAGCGCCTCCCACAGTACGAACACTGAAGCTTTCTTT.

The V and J genes are TRBV11-1 and TRBJ1-2, with 8 positions matching TRBD1. The V segment lost 1 base and the J segment 6 bases; nucleotides outside the gene matches: 4. CDR1 is SGHAT, CDR2 FQDESV, per germline (reference sequence). CDR3 length: 14 residues. CDR3 DNA: TGTGCCAGCAGCTTAGTCCGGACAGGGAATGGCTACACCTTC. Translation gives CASSLVRTGNGYTF.

This rearrangement joins TRBV11-2 to TRBJ1-2, with 7 positions matching TRBD1. After removal of 4 bases from V and 3 bases from J, the junction contained 5 bases not matched to a gene. Germline V lookup: CDR1 SGHAT, CDR2 FQNNGV. This CDR3 has 14 residues. CDR3 in DNA: TGTGCCAGCAGCTCGCAGGGGGACGACTATGGCTACACCTTC. Its protein is CASSSQGDDYGYTF.

This clone was counted at least ten times. J is TRBJ2-1 and V is TRBV5-1; tentatively, D is TRBD2 (5 bases). V lost 0 bases and J 2 bases, leaving 15 bases between the germline ends. This CDR3 contains 17 residues. CDR1 SGHRS and CDR2 YFSETQ come from the germline V gene. The chain's CDR3 is CASSLERSGSPYNEQFF. The CDR3 coding sequence is TGCGCCAGCAGCTTGGAAAGGAGCGGAAGCCCCTACAATGAGCAGTTCTTC.

This chain joins TRBV5-1 and TRBJ2-2; 7 positions match TRBD2. This CDR3 has 19 amino acids. With 1 base clipped from V and 5 bases from J, the junction kept 17 bases outside the gene matches. Germline V lookup: CDR1 SGHRS, CDR2 YFSETQ. This chain's CDR3 is CASSLRASGGKGNTGELFF. The DNA of the CDR3 is TGCGCCAGCAGCTTGCGGGCTAGCGGTGGTAAAGGGAATACCGGGGAGCTGTTTTTT.

This clone appeared a single time. The chain combines TRBV6-5 with TRBJ2-1; 14 bases fit TRBD2. The CDR3 consists of 15 residues. V trimming: 4 bases; J trimming: 10 bases; junction bases outside the gene matches: 6. The V gene's germline CDR1 is MNHEY and CDR2 SVGAGI. This CDR3 reads CASSLGLAGAREQFF. In DNA, the CDR3 is TGTGCCAGCAGTTTGGGACTAGCGGGAGCTCGGGAGCAGTTCTTC.

This chain links TRBV7-9 with TRBJ1-3, with D perhaps matching TRBD1 (5 bases). V was pared by 7 bases and J by 0 bases, with 16 bases between. Germline-derived CDR1 and CDR2 are SEHNR and FQNEAQ (reference sequence). This CDR3 comprises 16 residues. CDR3 nucleotide sequence: TGTGCCAGCATAAAAGGGGCGGGGAGCTCTGGAAACACCATATATTTT. This codes for CASIKGAGSSGNTIYF.

V and J are TRBV7-9 and TRBJ1-2; a possible D gene is TRBD1 (5 bases). The germline V and J ends were trimmed by 1 base and 11 bases, with 17 bases remaining between them. Germline V lookup: CDR1 SEHNR, CDR2 FQNEAQ (reference sequence). The CDR3 sequence is 14 residues long. CDR3 in amino acids: CASSLGAGPYWYTF. The CDR3 DNA is TGTGCCAGCAGCTTAGGGGCAGGGCCCTATTGGTACACCTTC. The full variable domain, completed using reference TRBV7-9 and TRBJ1-2, is DTGVSQNPRHKITKRGQNVTFRCDPISEHNRLYWYRQTLGQGPEFLTYFQNEAQLEKSRLLSDRFSAERPKGSFSTLEIQRTEQGDSAMYLCASSLGAGPYWYTFGSGTRLTVV.

Only a few counts were recorded for this clone. The V call is TRBV7-2, the J call TRBJ1-1, with D tentatively TRBD1 (6 bases). Germline V gives CDR1 SGHTA, CDR2 FQGNSA. The CDR3 length is 15 residues. Trimming shortened V by 2 bases and J by 0 bases, and 10 bases separated the two germline ends. This chain's CDR3 is CASSLMGALNTEAFF. The CDR3 bases are TGTGCCAGCAGCTTAATGGGGGCCCTGAACACTGAAGCTTTCTTT. The whole variable domain, remainder taken from reference TRBV7-2 and TRBJ1-1, is GAGVSQSPSNKVTEKGKDVELRCDPISGHTALYWYRQSLGQGLEFLIYFQGNSAPDKSGLPSDRFSAERTGGSVSTLTIQRTQQEDSAVYLCASSLMGALNTEAFFGQGTRLTVV.

The chain joins TRBV6-5 to TRBJ1-1, with unresolved D. The CDR3 has 13 amino acids. V was cut by 4 bases and J by 1 base, with 7 bases left in between. CDR1 and CDR2 from the germline V gene are MNHEY and SVGAGI. The CDR3 protein is CASSFTQNTEAFF. The CDR3, as DNA: TGTGCCAGCAGTTTCACACAGAACACTGAAGCTTTCTTT.

The chain employs TRBV27 and TRBJ2-7, with 10 bases aligning to TRBD2. The germline V gene has CDR1 MNHEY and CDR2 SMNVEV (reference sequence). This CDR3 has 19 amino acids. V was clipped by 3 bases and J by 0 bases; unmatched bases: 14. Here the CDR3 reads CASSLSQREGRSSSYEQYF. CDR3 bases: TGTGCCAGCAGTTTGAGTCAGCGGGAGGGCCGGTCCAGCTCCTACGAGCAGTACTTC.

The chain couples TRBV5-1 to TRBJ2-1; 9 nucleotides line up with TRBD2. The CDR3 length is 16 residues. Germline V gives CDR1 SGHRS, CDR2 YFSETQ. J was trimmed by 8 bases and V by 5 bases; bases with no gene match: 14. The CDR3 protein is CASSGASGNVGDEQFF. The CDR3 DNA follows: TGCGCCAGCAGTGGGGCTAGCGGGAACGTTGGGGATGAGCAGTTCTTC.

The chain links TRBV27 to TRBJ2-5; 8 bases match TRBD2. CDR1 and CDR2 from the germline V gene are MNHEY and SMNVEV (reference sequence). V shed 10 bases and J 2 bases; nucleotides not matched to a gene: 15. This CDR3 spans 16 amino acids. This CDR3 is CATKPGRGGWQETQYF. The CDR3 bases are TGTGCCACCAAACCCGGGAGGGGTGGTTGGCAAGAGACCCAGTACTTC.

This clone was observed once. The V gene is TRBV6-5, the J gene TRBJ1-4; a possible D gene is TRBD1 (5 bases). Trimming cost V 2 bases and J 4 bases, with 14 bases left between them. The germline CDR1 and CDR2 sequences are MNHEY and SVGAGI. The CDR3 is 16 amino acids. The CDR3 sequence is CASSYGAAGVNEKLFF. Here the CDR3 DNA reads TGTGCCAGCAGTTACGGGGCAGCTGGGGTTAATGAAAAACTGTTTTTT.

This clone has just a few counts. This chain joins TRBV7-2 and TRBJ2-1; D might be TRBD2 (5 bases). In germline, CDR1 is SGHTA, CDR2 FQGNSA. CDR3 length: 15 residues. V was shortened by 5 bases and J by 5 bases, with 16 bases between the two germline ends. The CDR3 DNA reads TGTGCCAGCAGCCCCTCTCGAGTGGGAGACAATGAGCAGTTCTTC. It yields the protein CASSPSRVGDNEQFF.

The chain joins TRBV30 to TRBJ2-1; D is possibly TRBD2 (5 bases). The CDR3 consists of 9 residues. CDR1 is GTSNPN, CDR2 SVGIG, per germline (reference sequence). Here the CDR3 reads CAGEFEQFF. CDR3 coding DNA: TGTGCGGGAGAGTTTGAGCAGTTCTTC.

This clone has at least ten counts. The chain has TRBV9 and TRBJ1-2; 7 positions match TRBD1. The germline V gene has CDR1 SGDLS and CDR2 YYNGEE. V shed 4 bases and J 4 bases; nucleotides not matched to a gene: 25. The CDR3 loop spans 20 amino acids. The CDR3 protein is CASSMNLQTGRSPGSYGYTF. For the CDR3, the DNA is TGTGCCAGCAGCATGAACCTCCAGACAGGGAGGTCACCTGGGAGCTATGGCTACACCTTC.

The V call is TRBV28, the J call TRBJ2-1, with 9 bases lining up with TRBD1. The germline V gene has CDR1 MDHEN and CDR2 SYDVKM. CDR3 size: 15 residues. Trimming cost V 8 bases and J 8 bases; bases outside gene matches: 13. CDR3 bases: TGTGCCAGCCCTCCGGGACAGGGAGGGACAGATGAGCAGTTCTTC. Protein product: CASPPGQGGTDEQFF.

The CDR3 loop is CASSLSASGKDEQFF. Here the CDR3 DNA reads TGCGCCAGCAGCTTGTCGGCTAGCGGGAAGGATGAGCAGTTCTTC. J is TRBJ2-1 and V is TRBV5-1, with 9 bases that match TRBD2. The CDR3 sequence is 15 residues long. Trimming removed 1 base from V and 8 bases from J; junction bases left unmatched: 7. Per the germline V gene, CDR1 is SGHRS and CDR2 is YFSETQ.

This clone was counted only a few times. This chain connects TRBV11-2 to TRBJ1-2; 10 bases are shared with TRBD1. The CDR3 runs 14 residues. Per germline, CDR1 SGHAT and CDR2 FQNNGV. After removal of 3 bases from V and 5 bases from J, the junction contained 3 bases not matched to a gene. The CDR3 DNA sequence: TGTGCCAGCAGCTTCCGGACAGGGGGATATGGCTACACCTTC. Translated: CASSFRTGGYGYTF.

The V gene is TRBV5-4, the J gene TRBJ2-3; possibly TRBD2 for D (6 bases). This CDR3 comprises 14 residues. Germline V gene lookup returns CDR1 SGHNT and CDR2 YYREEE (reference sequence). V lost 9 bases and J lost 0, with 14 bases in between. CDR3 region: CATQLTSSTDTQYF. CDR3 sequence (DNA): TGTGCCACCCAGCTAACTAGCAGCACAGATACGCAGTATTTT.

V usage is TRBV9 and J usage is TRBJ2-3; 7 bases align to TRBD2. In germline, CDR1 is SGDLS, CDR2 YYNGEE. V shed 0 bases and J 4 bases; nucleotides not matched to a gene: 14. The CDR3 has 18 amino acids. CDR3 coding DNA: TGTGCCAGCAGCGTAGCAAGTCGGGTGGGAGGGGCGGCAGATACGCAGTATTTT. This encodes CASSVASRVGGAADTQYF.

This chain connects TRBV27 to TRBJ2-5; TRBD2 aligns across 11 bases. Unmatched junction bases numbered 15, after V lost 8 bases and J lost 4 bases. The CDR3 runs 17 residues. Germline lookup yields CDR1 MNHEY and CDR2 SMNVEV (reference sequence). CDR3 sequence reads: CASYLVGAGLAGETQYF. For the CDR3, the DNA is TGTGCCAGCTACCTAGTCGGAGCAGGACTAGCGGGAGAGACCCAGTACTTC.

V and J are TRBV19 and TRBJ2-3; TRBD2 aligns across 11 bases. Germline V gene sequence: CDR1 LNHDA, CDR2 SQIVND (reference sequence). J lost 3 bases, V lost 10 bases, and 9 bases had no gene match. This CDR3 contains 15 residues. The CDR3 bases are TGTGCCAATACGATCCTAGCGGGAGGTACAGATACGCAGTATTTT. The encoded protein is CANTILAGGTDTQYF. Full variable domain (outside the CDR3, taken from reference TRBV19 and TRBJ2-3): DGGITQSPKYLFRKEGQNVTLSCEQNLNHDAMYWYRQDPGQGLRLIYYSQIVNDFQKGDIAEGYSVSREKKESFPLTVTSAQKNPTAFYLCANTILAGGTDTQYFGPGTRLTVL.

This clone appeared a single time. This chain links TRBV2 with TRBJ1-6; D gene uncertain. Germline V gene lookup returns CDR1 SNHLY and CDR2 FYNNEI. The CDR3 is 13 residues long. V lost 3 bases and J 7 bases, leaving 7 bases between the germline ends. This CDR3 is CASSDGGNSPLHF. The CDR3 bases are TGTGCCAGCAGTGATGGAGGAAATTCACCCCTCCACTTT.

This clone was counted a single time. V and J are TRBV11-1 and TRBJ2-2; D remains ambiguous. CDR1 and CDR2 from the germline V gene are SGHAT and FQDESV (reference sequence). The V end was cut by 5 bases, the J end by 5 bases, with 9 bases between. The CDR3 extends over 13 amino acids. The CDR3 nucleotides are TGTGCCAGCAGCCAGGCTGGGACCGGGGAGCTGTTTTTT. It is translated as CASSQAGTGELFF.

CDR3 DNA: TGTGCCAGCTCTAAACAGGGATCTGGGGCCAACGTCCTGACTTTC. Protein: CASSKQGSGANVLTF. This chain links TRBV5-4 with TRBJ2-6, with a weak D call TRBD1 (6 bases). This CDR3 comprises 15 residues. V lost 7 bases and J lost 1, with 12 bases in between. Per germline, CDR1 SGHNT and CDR2 YYREEE (reference sequence).

J is TRBJ2-7 and V is TRBV11-1, with 10 bases fitting TRBD1. Germline lookup yields CDR1 SGHAT and CDR2 FQDESV (reference sequence). CDR3 size: 15 residues. With V trimmed by 1 base and J by 4 bases, 4 bases remained unmatched. As DNA, the CDR3 is TGTGCCAGCAGCTTAGGACAGGGGGCTATATACGAGCAGTACTTC. This translates into CASSLGQGAIYEQYF.

The chain couples TRBV5-4 to TRBJ1-2, with TRBD1 as a possible D gene (5 bases). With 4 bases removed from V and 14 bases from J, the gap between germline ends came to 21 bases. Germline V lookup: CDR1 SGHNT, CDR2 YYREEE (reference sequence). This CDR3 is built from 13 residues. The CDR3 loop reads CASSQAFNQGCTF. CDR3 DNA sequence: TGTGCCAGCAGCCAAGCCTTCAACCAGGGTTGTACCTTC.

The chain has TRBV25-1 and TRBJ2-1, with D possibly matching TRBD2 (6 bases). Germline CDR1 is MGHDK and CDR2 is SYGVNS. V was pared by 6 bases and J by 6 bases, with 12 bases between. This CDR3 has 13 residues. The CDR3 nucleotides read TGTGCCAGCAGGACTAGGAACGGCAATGAGCAGTTCTTC. Translated, it gives CASRTRNGNEQFF.